These 10 T cell receptor beta chains were all obtained from the same sample, sequenced in a study of human T cells and chemical hapten exposure. The time point here: patch test 3, about 24 weeks after DPC sensitization. As to treatment: therapeutic diphenylcyclopropenone sensitization with weekly scalp DPC. From the RACE reads, TCRdb called clonotypes with MiXCR, one entry per CDR3 protein. The sample carries about 160,000 distinct CDR3 sequences, around a quarter recorded once. The starting material was whole blood, obtained in connection with sensitization to the hapten diphenylcyclopropenone (DPC). These receptors were taken from a woman under 30 with alopecia areata. Some clones in this sample may be carry-over from other donors' samples.

This clonotype was observed a few times. V usage is TRBV23-1 and J usage is TRBJ2-3; possibly TRBD2 for D (5 bases). TRBV23-1 is an ORF; its function is uncertain. This CDR3 has 15 residues. Trimming took 4 bases from V and 3 from J, leaving 14 bases between them. The CDR3 is CASSRPERETDTQYF. CDR3 DNA: TGCGCCAGCAGTCGACCGGAACGGGAAACAGATACGCAGTATTTT.

The chain recombines TRBV18 with TRBJ1-5; D may be TRBD1 (5 bases). Trimming cost V 0 bases and J 4 bases, with 10 bases left between them. Germline-derived CDR1 and CDR2 are KGHSH and LQKENI. CDR3 length: 15 amino acids. The CDR3 is CASSPPGGTNQPQHF. The CDR3 DNA follows: TGTGCCAGCTCACCACCCGGGGGAACTAATCAGCCCCAGCATTTT. The full variable domain, its missing parts supplied by reference TRBV18 and TRBJ1-5, is NAGVMQNPRHLVRRRGQEARLRCSPMKGHSHVYWYRQLPEEGLKFMVYLQKENIIDESGMPKERFSAEFPKEGPSILRIQQVVRGDSAAYFCASSPPGGTNQPQHFGDGTRLSIL.

This clonotype was counted between two and nine times. The chain combines TRBV29-1 with TRBJ2-5; no reliable D call. The V and J ends lost 4 bases and 0 bases respectively, with 12 bases between them. Germline V lookup: CDR1 SQVTM, CDR2 ANQGSEA. The CDR3 sequence is 14 residues long. The CDR3 reads CSVGAGDYQETQYF. CDR3 DNA sequence: TGCAGCGTTGGGGCAGGAGATTACCAAGAGACCCAGTACTTC.

This chain links TRBV7-8 with TRBJ2-3; 8 bases map to TRBD1. Germline CDR1 reads SGHVS; CDR2 reads FQNEAQ. CDR3 length: 16 amino acids. V gave up 2 bases and J gave up 0 bases; unmatched junction bases: 4. CDR3 in amino acids: CASSLIRTGSTDTQYF. CDR3 DNA sequence: TGTGCCAGCAGCTTAATTAGGACAGGGAGCACAGATACGCAGTATTTT.

This clonotype was recorded a few times. J is TRBJ1-3 and V is TRBV7-2; TRBD1 aligns across 9 bases. V lost 3 bases, J lost 8 bases, and 5 bases stayed unmatched. Germline V gene sequence: CDR1 SGHTA, CDR2 FQGNSA. The CDR3 contains 14 residues. CDR3 bases: TGTGCCAGCAGCTTGGGGGGACAGGGATACACCATATATTTT. Encoded protein: CASSLGGQGYTIYF.

This clonotype occurred a few times. The J gene is TRBJ2-7, the V gene TRBV7-9; no definite D call. This CDR3 has 14 amino acids. Germline CDR1 reads SEHNR; CDR2 reads FQNEAQ (reference sequence). The V end was cut by 1 base, the J end by 5 bases, with 12 bases between. CDR3 in amino acids: CASSLGPGKDEQYF. CDR3 nucleotides: TGTGCCAGCAGCTTAGGGCCTGGTAAGGACGAGCAGTACTTC.

The V and J genes are TRBV4-2 and TRBJ2-6; no definite D call. Trimming cost V 1 base and J 0 bases, with 7 bases left between them. Germline lookup yields CDR1 LGHNA and CDR2 YNFKEQ. This CDR3 has 16 residues. The CDR3 spells CASSQGKSSGANVLTF. The CDR3 coding sequence is TGTGCCAGCAGCCAAGGGAAAAGCTCTGGGGCCAACGTCCTGACTTTC.

This clonotype was detected a few times. The V gene is TRBV7-9, the J gene TRBJ2-7; D remains ambiguous. CDR1 and CDR2 (germline): SEHNR, FQNEAQ (reference sequence). There are 14 residues in the CDR3. The V gene lost 5 bases and the J gene lost 0 bases, with 11 bases spanning the gap. CDR3 sequence (DNA): TGTGCCAGCAGCCCAAGAGAGAGCTCCTACGAGCAGTACTTC. Encoded protein: CASSPRESSYEQYF.

DNA of the CDR3: TGTGCCAGCAGGCTCTGGGGGGCCCAAGAGACCCAGTACTTC. Encoded protein: CASRLWGAQETQYF. The chain couples TRBV6-2 or TRBV6-3 to TRBJ2-5, with D perhaps given as TRBD1 or TRBD2 (6 bases each). Per germline, CDR1 MNHEY and CDR2 SVGEGT. V was pared by 6 bases and J by 1 base, with 12 bases between. The CDR3 covers 14 residues.

V gene TRBV6-2 or TRBV6-3 combines with J gene TRBJ2-2, with 7 bases aligning to TRBD2. The CDR3 is 14 amino acids. J was trimmed by 6 bases and V by 2 bases; bases with no gene match: 3. Germline V gene sequence: CDR1 MNHEY, CDR2 SVGEGT. CDR3 amino acids: CASSYGGGPGELFF. The CDR3 DNA reads TGTGCCAGCAGTTACGGCGGGGGACCCGGGGAGCTGTTTTTT.